Following are 21 T cell receptor beta chains from one sample sequenced in a study of cytomegalovirus exposure and HLA in healthy donors. The PCR ran on 60 Vbeta and 13 Jbeta primers. Profiled with immunoSEQ multiplex PCR; TCRdb holds only in-frame clones, not every one. Among about 200,000 clones listed, about 75% were seen once. The sequencing sample was made of PBMCs. Receptors were obtained from a male donor in good health and CMV-seronegative.

CDR3 sequence (DNA): TGTGCAAGTCGCGCCCGACACCGGTCAGATCTCTTT. It yields the protein CASRARHRSDLF. This chain connects TRBV12-2 to TRBJ1-1; the table's D gene call, TRBD1, was not cross checked with the DNA. TRBV12-2 has pseudogene status. This CDR3 has 12 residues.

This chain links TRBV7-9 with TRBJ1-2, with unresolved D. The CDR3 runs 13 residues. Germline loops: CDR1 SEHNR, CDR2 FQNEAQ (reference sequence). V was shortened by 3 bases and J by 2 bases, with 7 bases between the two germline ends. Written as DNA, the CDR3 is TGTGCCAGCAGCTTTGTGGAGAACTATGGCTACACCTTC. It encodes CASSFVENYGYTF. Full variable domain (missing parts from reference TRBV7-9 and TRBJ1-2): DTGVSQNPRHKITKRGQNVTFRCDPISEHNRLYWYRQTLGQGPEFLTYFQNEAQLEKSRLLSDRFSAERPKGSFSTLEIQRTEQGDSAMYLCASSFVENYGYTFGSGTRLTVV.

V usage is TRBV5-1 and J usage is TRBJ1-2; 10 bases are a match to TRBD1. Per the germline V gene, CDR1 is SGHRS and CDR2 is YFSETQ. The V and J ends lost 4 bases and 8 bases, in that order; junction bases with no gene match: 5. The CDR3 is made up of 13 amino acids. DNA for the CDR3: TGCGCCAGCAGCCTCGGGACAGGGGTCGGCTACACCTTC. This encodes CASSLGTGVGYTF.

The rearrangement uses TRBV29-1 and TRBJ2-1; TRBD1 matches 8 bases. Germline trimming cut 6 bases from V and 4 bases from J; bases unmatched to any gene: 8. The CDR3 has 14 residues. The germline CDR1 and CDR2 sequences are SQVTM and ANQGSEA. CDR3 residues: CSVGRTGPYNEQFF. The CDR3 nucleotides are TGCAGCGTGGGCCGGACAGGGCCATACAATGAGCAGTTCTTC.

The chain couples TRBV5-4 to TRBJ2-2, with TRBD1 matching 9 bases. Germline V gene lookup returns CDR1 SGHNT and CDR2 YYREEE (reference sequence). This CDR3 has 15 residues. The J segment lost 5 bases and the V segment lost 4 bases, leaving 6 bases of the junction unmatched. CDR3 DNA sequence: TGTGCCAGCAGCGCCGGGACAGGGAATACCGGGGAGCTGTTTTTT. It specifies CASSAGTGNTGELFF.

The chain has TRBV4-1 and TRBJ2-5; perhaps TRBD2 as D (6 bases). This CDR3 is 15 amino acids long. With 3 bases removed from V and 5 bases from J, the gap between germline ends came to 16 bases. In germline, CDR1 is MGHRA, CDR2 YSYEKL. CDR3 coding DNA: TGCGCCAGCAGCCAGGGGGGTCCAGGGAGGGAGACCCAGTACTTC. Amino acid sequence: CASSQGGPGRETQYF.

As for this clone: One junction end disagrees with the germline gene, perhaps due to a read error. This chain joins TRBV11-2 and TRBJ2-1; TRBD2 matches 11 bases. Germline V lookup: CDR1 SGHAT, CDR2 FQNNGV. The CDR3 contains 17 residues. This CDR3 reads CASSLVGLAGGYKEQFF. The CDR3 coding sequence is TGTGCCAGCAGCTTAGTCGGGCTAGCGGGGGGCTACAAGGAGCAGTTCTTC.

This clone was seen once. The chain couples TRBV11-3 to TRBJ1-3; the D is unclear. The V end was cut by 0 bases, the J end by 3 bases, with 3 bases between. The length of the CDR3 is 13 residues. Germline values: CDR1 SGHNT, CDR2 YENEEA. Here the CDR3 reads CASSLDHGNTIYF. CDR3 nucleotide sequence: TGTGCCAGCAGCTTAGATCATGGAAACACCATATATTTT.

The chain employs TRBV7-2 and TRBJ1-2; TRBD1 matches at 7 bases. CDR1 is SGHTA, CDR2 FQGNSA, per germline. CDR3 length equals 14 residues. The V and J ends lost 6 bases and 4 bases, in that order; junction bases with no gene match: 8. The CDR3 here is CASSLGQASYGYTF. Here the CDR3 DNA reads TGTGCCAGCAGTCTCGGACAGGCATCCTATGGCTACACCTTC.

The count of this clone is one. The gene calls are TRBV30 and TRBJ1-3; 8 nucleotides match TRBD1. V lost 3 bases, J lost 4 bases, and 5 bases stayed unmatched. The CDR3 covers 14 residues. Per the germline V gene, CDR1 is GTSNPN and CDR2 is SVGIG (reference sequence). This chain's CDR3 is CAWSGGQAGNTIYF. CDR3 DNA: TGTGCCTGGAGCGGGGGACAGGCCGGAAACACCATATATTTT.

The chain combines TRBV14 with TRBJ2-7; weak D call: TRBD2 (6 bases). This CDR3 is built from 14 residues. V lost 11 bases and J 4 bases, leaving 21 bases between the germline ends. Per the germline V gene, CDR1 is SGHDN and CDR2 is FVKESK. CDR3 in amino acids: CASSKVGEVYEQYF. Here the CDR3 DNA reads TGTGCCTCCTCAAAGGTAGGGGAGGTTTACGAGCAGTACTTC.

This chain connects TRBV7-6 to TRBJ1-6, with TRBD1 identical over 11 bases. Trimming at V came to 5 bases and at J to 6 bases, leaving 3 bases not matched to a gene. Germline values: CDR1 SGHVS, CDR2 FNYEAQ. CDR3 length: 15 residues. In DNA form, the CDR3 reads TGTGCCAGCAGCCCCGGACAGGGGGCTAATTCACCCCTCCACTTT. Its translation is CASSPGQGANSPLHF. The whole variable domain, filled in from reference TRBV7-6 and TRBJ1-6, reads GAGVSQSPRYKVTKRGQDVALRCDPISGHVSLYWYRQALGQGPEFLTYFNYEAQQDKSGLPNDRFSAERPEGSISTLTIQRTEQRDSAMYRCASSPGQGANSPLHFGNGTRLTVT.

The gene calls are TRBV14 and TRBJ1-2; 9 nucleotides match TRBD1. The germline CDR1 and CDR2 sequences are SGHDN and FVKESK. The CDR3 runs to 13 residues. V dropped 6 bases and J dropped 4; count of bases not matched to a gene: 3. The CDR3 loop reads CASRSTGGYGYTF. The CDR3 DNA reads as TGTGCCAGCAGGTCGACAGGGGGCTATGGCTACACCTTC.

The chain links TRBV29-1 to TRBJ2-7; TRBD2 is a possible D gene (7 bases). The V and J ends lost 5 bases and 6 bases respectively, with 14 bases between them. Germline V gives CDR1 SQVTM, CDR2 ANQGSEA. The CDR3 contains 12 residues. CDR3 sequence: CSVQGGGREQYF. The DNA for the CDR3 is TGCAGCGTTCAAGGGGGGGGGCGCGAGCAGTACTTC.

The V gene is TRBV9, the J gene TRBJ2-1; tentatively, D is TRBD2 (5 bases). The length of the CDR3 is 14 residues. Trimming took off 0 bases at V and 9 bases at J, with 13 bases between the two ends. Germline V gene lookup returns CDR1 SGDLS and CDR2 YYNGEE. Here the CDR3 DNA reads TGTGCCAGCAGCGTAGAGCGGTATGGTGGTGAGCAGTTCTTC. Protein product: CASSVERYGGEQFF.

The J gene is TRBJ2-2, the V gene TRBV7-6; TRBD2 matches at 7 bases. The CDR3 contains 16 residues. After removal of 2 bases from V and 2 bases from J, the junction contained 5 bases not matched to a gene. Germline CDR1 reads SGHVS; CDR2 reads FNYEAQ. Written as DNA, the CDR3 is TGTGCCAGCAGCTTACTAGCGGAGGGAAACACCGGGGAGCTGTTTTTT. Translation: CASSLLAEGNTGELFF.

V is TRBV19 and J is TRBJ1-5, with 7 bases that match TRBD1. CDR1 is LNHDA, CDR2 SQIVND, per germline (reference sequence). The CDR3 consists of 16 residues. V lost 4 bases and J lost 3; bases outside the gene matches: 9. For the CDR3, the DNA is TGTGCCAGTAGTACCCCCGGGACAGCGTACAATCAGCCCCAGCATTTT. This encodes CASSTPGTAYNQPQHF. Variable domain in full (rest from reference TRBV19 and TRBJ1-5): DGGITQSPKYLFRKEGQNVTLSCEQNLNHDAMYWYRQDPGQGLRLIYYSQIVNDFQKGDIAEGYSVSREKKESFPLTVTSAQKNPTAFYLCASSTPGTAYNQPQHFGDGTRLSIL.

DNA for the CDR3: TGTGCCAGCACCCTCTCCACGTCTAGCATCGGCTACGAGCAGTACTTC. This sequence encodes CASTLSTSSIGYEQYF. This sequence joins TRBV13 and TRBJ2-7, with TRBD2 as a possible D gene (5 bases). Trimming left V 7 bases short and J 3 bases short, with 22 bases between. The CDR3 extends over 16 amino acids. Germline V gives CDR1 PRHDT, CDR2 FYEKMQ (reference sequence). Supplemented by reference TRBV13 and TRBJ2-7, the full variable domain reads AAGVIQSPRHLIKEKRETATLKCYPIPRHDTVYWYQQGPGQDPQFLISFYEKMQSDKGSIPDRFSAQQFSDYHSELNMSSLELGDSALYFCASTLSTSSIGYEQYFGPGTRLTVT.

This chain uses TRBV10-3 with TRBJ1-1; TRBD1 matches 10 bases. Losses at the gene ends were 11 bases for V and 1 base for J; bases not matched to a gene: 7. Looked up from germline, CDR1 is ENHRY and CDR2 is SYGVKD. The CDR3 is 14 residues long. In DNA, the CDR3 is TGTGCCGCCGGACAGGGGGTACCGAACACTGAAGCTTTCTTT. Its protein product is CAAGQGVPNTEAFF.

This clone was counted a few times. The chain uses TRBV6-5 and TRBJ1-2, with 7 bases matching TRBD1. V lost 5 bases to trimming and J lost 4 bases; unmatched junction nucleotides: 10. The CDR3 loop spans 15 amino acids. The germline CDR1 and CDR2 sequences are MNHEY and SVGAGI. In DNA, the CDR3 is TGTGCCAGCAGTCCCTCACGACAGGGTGGCTATGGCTACACCTTC. Translating gives CASSPSRQGGYGYTF.

The rearrangement joins TRBV11-2 to TRBJ2-2, with D possibly being TRBD2 (5 bases). The CDR3 spans 13 residues. V was trimmed by 5 bases and J by 7 bases, leaving 11 bases between them. The V gene's germline CDR1 is SGHAT and CDR2 FQNNGV. The CDR3 loop reads CASSTDWSGELFF. DNA for the CDR3: TGTGCCAGCAGCACGGACTGGAGCGGGGAGCTGTTTTTT. Filled out from reference TRBV11-2 and TRBJ2-2, the complete variable domain reads EAGVAQSPRYKIIEKRQSVAFWCNPISGHATLYWYQQILGQGPKLLIQFQNNGVVDDSQLPKDRFSAERLKGVDSTLKIQPAKLEDSAVYLCASSTDWSGELFFGEGSRLTVL.